This is a list of T cell receptor beta chains from one sample in a study of OX40 agonist ivuxolimab in advanced cancers. The repertoire was sequenced with immunoSEQ multiplex PCR; TCRdb's copy has only in-frame clones and lacks some. The sample carries approximately 34,000 clones, around 90% recorded once. Sequences were derived from CD4+ or CD8+ T cells sorted from blood, sampled in a trial of the OX40 agonist ivuxolimab. The source of these receptors is an adult with an advanced solid tumor such as melanoma, head and neck, liver or kidney cancer. The CDR3 runs from the conserved cysteine through the conserved F or W. A D gene is named only where the DNA matches it firmly. Size is omitted from some rows. Given values are once, few, many or a class for expanded clones.

clone size: NA
V gene: TRBV4-1
D gene: TRBD1
J gene: TRBJ1-1
CDR3 DNA: TGCGCCAGCAGCTTAACCGGGACAGGGACAACTGAAGCTTTCTTT
CDR3 protein: CASSLTGTGTTEAFF

clone size: many
V gene: TRBV4-2
D gene: TRBD1
J gene: TRBJ2-1
CDR3 DNA: TGTGCCAGCAGCTTGGGAGACAGGGCCTACAATGAGCAGTTCTTC
CDR3 protein: CASSLGDRAYNEQFF

clone size: NA
V gene: TRBV5-4
D gene: TRBD1
J gene: TRBJ1-2
CDR3 DNA: TGTGCCAGCAGGGAGGGACAGGGGGTTAACTATGGCTACACCTTC
CDR3 protein: CASREGQGVNYGYTF

clone size: NA
V gene: TRBV4-1
D gene: NA
J gene: TRBJ2-1
CDR3 DNA: TGCGCCAGCAGCCAACTGGGAGGGGGGCCCGAGCAGTTCTTC
CDR3 protein: CASSQLGGGPEQFF

clone size: NA
V gene: TRBV6-5
D gene: TRBD1
J gene: TRBJ2-5
CDR3 DNA: TGTGCCAGCACCATACGGACAGGCCTCCAAGAGACCCAGTACTTC
CDR3 protein: CASTIRTGLQETQYF

clone size: NA
V gene: TRBV10-3
D gene: TRBD2
J gene: TRBJ2-3
CDR3 DNA: TGTGCCCTTGGGACTAGCGGGGGGGCACGGACAGATACGCAGTATTTT
CDR3 protein: CALGTSGGARTDTQYF

clone size: NA
V gene: TRBV5-4
D gene: NA
J gene: TRBJ1-5
CDR3 DNA: TGTGCCAGCAGGTTTGGGGGGGTCGGGAGCAATCAGCCCCAGCATTTT
CDR3 protein: CASRFGGVGSNQPQHF

clone size: NA
V gene: TRBV10-1
D gene: NA
J gene: TRBJ1-1
CDR3 DNA: TGCGCCAGCAGTGGGGAAGGGGGGCACACTGAAGCTTTCTTT
CDR3 protein: CASSGEGGHTEAFF

clone size: NA
V gene: TRBV6-5
D gene: TRBD1
J gene: TRBJ2-1
CDR3 DNA: TGTGCCAGCAGTCGGACAGGAGGTGATGGCAATGAGCAGTTCTTC
CDR3 protein: CASSRTGGDGNEQFF

clone size: NA
V gene: TRBV6-4
D gene: TRBD2
J gene: TRBJ2-1
CDR3 DNA: TGTGCCAGCAGTGACTCGGGCGGGGGGGCCTACAATGAGCAGTTCTTC
CDR3 protein: CASSDSGGGAYNEQFF

clone size: NA
V gene: TRBV19
D gene: NA
J gene: TRBJ2-1
CDR3 DNA: TGTGCCAGTAAGGGATCGGGACGGCAAGACAATGAGCAGTTCTTC
CDR3 protein: CASKGSGRQDNEQFF

clone size: NA
V gene: TRBV6-1
D gene: NA
J gene: TRBJ2-7
CDR3 DNA: TGTGCCAGCAGTGAAATCATGGGATCCTACGAGCAGTACTTC
CDR3 protein: CASSEIMGSYEQYF

clone size: NA
V gene: TRBV6-6
D gene: NA
J gene: TRBJ1-3
CDR3 DNA: TGTGCCAGCTGCGTCACCCAACCGGGGTCTGGAAACACCATATATTTT
CDR3 protein: CASCVTQPGSGNTIYF

clone size: NA
V gene: TRBV4-3
D gene: TRBD2
J gene: TRBJ2-5
CDR3 DNA: TGCGCCAGCAGCCAAGCCCCCGGGACTAGCGGGGGACAAGAGACCCAGTACTTC
CDR3 protein: CASSQAPGTSGGQETQYF

clone size: once
V gene: TRBV7-9
D gene: NA
J gene: TRBJ1-2
CDR3 DNA: TGTGCCAGCAGCTTACATGGGGCCTATGGCTACACCTTC
CDR3 protein: CASSLHGAYGYTF

clone size: NA
V gene: TRBV27
D gene: TRBD1
J gene: TRBJ2-7
CDR3 DNA: TGTGCCAGCAGCCCGGGACAGGGGTCCGAGCAGTACTTC
CDR3 protein: CASSPGQGSEQYF

clone size: NA
V gene: TRBV2
D gene: TRBD2
J gene: TRBJ2-3
CDR3 DNA: TGTGCCGTACTAGCGGGGGGGCCCCATGCTCCAGATACGCAGTATTTT
CDR3 protein: CAVLAGGPHAPDTQYF

clone size: NA
V gene: TRBV11-2
D gene: NA
J gene: TRBJ2-3
CDR3 DNA: TGTGCCAGCAGCTTATTATTTCTAAACACAGATACGCAGTATTTT
CDR3 protein: CASSLLFLNTDTQYF

clone size: NA
V gene: TRBV6-5
D gene: NA
J gene: TRBJ1-1
CDR3 DNA: TGTGCCAGCAGTTACTACCAGGGCTTGGGCACTGAAGCTTTCTTT
CDR3 protein: CASSYYQGLGTEAFF

clone size: NA
V gene: TRBV9
D gene: NA
J gene: TRBJ2-3
CDR3 DNA: TGTGCCAGCAGCGTAGAAGGGGAAGGGATAGGAGGGAACACAGATACGCAGTATTTT
CDR3 protein: CASSVEGEGIGGNTDTQYF

clone size: NA
V gene: TRBV30
D gene: NA
J gene: TRBJ1-6
CDR3 DNA: TGTGCCTGGAGGCAGGAGTATAATTCACCCCTCCACTTT
CDR3 protein: CAWRQEYNSPLHF

clone size: NA
V gene: TRBV7-8
D gene: NA
J gene: TRBJ1-5
CDR3 DNA: TGTGCCAGCACTGTTGATAATCAGCCCCAGCATTTT
CDR3 protein: CASTVDNQPQHF

clone size: NA
V gene: TRBV6-6
D gene: TRBD1
J gene: TRBJ1-2
CDR3 DNA: TGTGCCAGCAGTTATCCGGGACAGGGGGCCGGTGGCTACACCTTC
CDR3 protein: CASSYPGQGAGGYTF

clone size: NA
V gene: TRBV28
D gene: NA
J gene: TRBJ2-3
CDR3 DNA: TGTGCCAGCGGGACACCGGATACGCAGTATTTT
CDR3 protein: CASGTPDTQYF

clone size: NA
V gene: TRBV4-1
D gene: NA
J gene: TRBJ2-1
CDR3 DNA: TGCGCCAGCAGCCAAACGTCTTGGGGGTATGAGCAGTTCTTC
CDR3 protein: CASSQTSWGYEQFF

clone size: NA
V gene: TRBV5-4
D gene: TRBD1
J gene: TRBJ2-7
CDR3 DNA: TGTGCCAGCAGCTTGGGGACAGGGACCTACGAGCAGTACTTC
CDR3 protein: CASSLGTGTYEQYF

clone size: NA
V gene: TRBV4-2
D gene: TRBD2
J gene: TRBJ2-2
CDR3 DNA: TGTGCCAGCAGCCAAGATCTAGCGGGGTCTGTGAACACCGGGGAGCTGTTTTTT
CDR3 protein: CASSQDLAGSVNTGELFF

clone size: NA
V gene: TRBV16
D gene: NA
J gene: TRBJ2-7
CDR3 DNA: TGTGCCAGCAGCCAGCCACCCTACGAGCAGTACTTC
CDR3 protein: CASSQPPYEQYF

clone size: once
V gene: TRBV7-2
D gene: TRBD1
J gene: TRBJ1-5
CDR3 DNA: TGTGCCAGCAGCTCGGGACAGGGGCCTTATAGCAATCAGCCCCAGCATTTT
CDR3 protein: CASSSGQGPYSNQPQHF

clone size: once
V gene: TRBV4-3
D gene: TRBD1
J gene: TRBJ1-1
CDR3 DNA: TGCGCCAGCAGCCCTTACACCGCAGGGGGGACTGAAGCTTTCTTT
CDR3 protein: CASSPYTAGGTEAFF

clone size: NA
V gene: TRBV27
D gene: NA
J gene: TRBJ2-5
CDR3 DNA: TGTGCCAGCAGCTTGACAGGGGAGGGAGAGACCCAGTACTTC
CDR3 protein: CASSLTGEGETQYF

clone size: NA
V gene: TRBV5-5
D gene: NA
J gene: TRBJ1-1
CDR3 DNA: TGTGCCAGCAGCTTGGGACGAGGTTACACTGAAGCTTTCTTT
CDR3 protein: CASSLGRGYTEAFF

clone size: NA
V gene: TRBV6-6
D gene: NA
J gene: TRBJ1-5
CDR3 DNA: TGTGCCAGCACCATGGGTCAGCCCCAGCATTTT
CDR3 protein: CASTMGQPQHF

clone size: NA
V gene: TRBV28
D gene: TRBD2
J gene: TRBJ2-3
CDR3 DNA: TGTGCCAGCCACCCTCTCGACCTTGCACTAGCGGGGGGGCCGGATACGCAGTATTTT
CDR3 protein: CASHPLDLALAGGPDTQYF

clone size: once
V gene: TRBV5-1
D gene: TRBD1
J gene: TRBJ2-7
CDR3 DNA: TGCGCCAGCAGCTTCCTGACAGGGGGTACCGACGAGCAGTACTTC
CDR3 protein: CASSFLTGGTDEQYF

clone size: NA
V gene: TRBV6-6
D gene: TRBD1
J gene: TRBJ1-5
CDR3 DNA: TGTGCCAGCACTCTGCAGACAGGGGTTCAGCCCCAGCATTTT
CDR3 protein: CASTLQTGVQPQHF

clone size: NA
V gene: TRBV6-5
D gene: NA
J gene: TRBJ2-6
CDR3 DNA: TGTGCCAGCAGTGAAAGTCGGGCCAACGTCCTGACTTTC
CDR3 protein: CASSESRANVLTF

clone size: NA
V gene: TRBV10-3
D gene: TRBD2
J gene: TRBJ2-3
CDR3 DNA: TGTGCCATCAGTGAAGAAGCGGGGGAGCTCACAGATACGCAGTATTTT
CDR3 protein: CAISEEAGELTDTQYF

clone size: NA
V gene: TRBV10-2
D gene: NA
J gene: TRBJ2-7
CDR3 DNA: TGCGCCAGCAGTGAGTCGACGGTCGAGCAGTACTTC
CDR3 protein: CASSESTVEQYF

clone size: once
V gene: TRBV2
D gene: NA
J gene: TRBJ2-2
CDR3 DNA: TGTGCCAGCAGTGAAGGTGGGGGGACGGCCGGGGAGCTGTTTTTT
CDR3 protein: CASSEGGGTAGELFF

clone size: NA
V gene: TRBV4-3
D gene: TRBD1
J gene: TRBJ2-7
CDR3 DNA: TGCGCCAGCAGCCAAGAAACCGTGGACAGGGACTACGAGCAGTACTTC
CDR3 protein: CASSQETVDRDYEQYF

clone size: NA
V gene: TRBV6-5
D gene: NA
J gene: TRBJ1-1
CDR3 DNA: TGTGCCAGCAGTTACTCGGGACTCCCTACGAGGACTGAAGCTTTCTTT
CDR3 protein: CASSYSGLPTRTEAFF

clone size: NA
V gene: TRBV6-1
D gene: NA
J gene: TRBJ2-7
CDR3 DNA: TGTGCCAGCAGTTTCGGCGGGGCCTACGAGCAGTACTTC
CDR3 protein: CASSFGGAYEQYF

clone size: few
V gene: TRBV4-1
D gene: TRBD2
J gene: TRBJ2-5
CDR3 DNA: TGCGCCAGCAGCCAAGAACCTAGCGGGGGAGAGACCCAGTACTTC
CDR3 protein: CASSQEPSGGETQYF

clone size: NA
V gene: TRBV5-1
D gene: NA
J gene: TRBJ2-7
CDR3 DNA: TGCGCCAGCAGCTTGGAACACGAGCAGTACTTC
CDR3 protein: CASSLEHEQYF

clone size: NA
V gene: TRBV6-1
D gene: TRBD1
J gene: TRBJ1-4
CDR3 DNA: TGTGCCAGCACGATTCCGACAGGGAGCGAAAAACTGTTTTTT
CDR3 protein: CASTIPTGSEKLFF

clone size: NA
V gene: TRBV2
D gene: TRBD2
J gene: TRBJ2-1
CDR3 DNA: TGTGCCAGCAGTGACGCCTTAGCGGGGGGGCCGGTCAATGAGCAGTTCTTC
CDR3 protein: CASSDALAGGPVNEQFF

clone size: once
V gene: TRBV28
D gene: TRBD1
J gene: TRBJ1-1
CDR3 DNA: TGTGCCAGCAGTCGCTCCCGGACAGGGGGCAACGCTGAAGCTTTCTTT
CDR3 protein: CASSRSRTGGNAEAFF

clone size: few
V gene: TRBV7-2
D gene: TRBD2
J gene: TRBJ2-7
CDR3 DNA: TGTGCCAGCAGCTTTGGGGCGGGGGGCTACGAGCAGTACTTC
CDR3 protein: CASSFGAGGYEQYF

clone size: NA
V gene: TRBV7-6
D gene: NA
J gene: TRBJ1-4
CDR3 DNA: TGTGCCAGCAGCTTAGCTCCCGTAGCAACTAATGAAAAACTGTTTTTT
CDR3 protein: CASSLAPVATNEKLFF

clone size: once
V gene: TRBV7-9
D gene: NA
J gene: TRBJ2-1
CDR3 DNA: TGTGCCACCCTTTACGGTGACTACAATGAGCAGTTCTTC
CDR3 protein: CATLYGDYNEQFF

clone size: NA
V gene: TRBV27
D gene: TRBD1
J gene: TRBJ1-4
CDR3 DNA: TGTGCCAGCACCATTACAGGGGGCGGAAAACTGTTTTTT
CDR3 protein: CASTITGGGKLFF

clone size: NA
V gene: TRBV4-3
D gene: NA
J gene: TRBJ2-5
CDR3 DNA: TGCGCCAGCAGCCAAGACCCCTGGGACATCCAGACCCAGTACTTC
CDR3 protein: CASSQDPWDIQTQYF

clone size: NA
V gene: TRBV6-6
D gene: TRBD2
J gene: TRBJ2-3
CDR3 DNA: TGTGCCAGCACACTAGCGGGTGGCACAGATACGCAGTATTTT
CDR3 protein: CASTLAGGTDTQYF

clone size: few
V gene: TRBV21-1
D gene: NA
J gene: TRBJ1-2
CDR3 DNA: TGTGCCAGCAGCCCTTCGGGCCCAAGGGGGCGTAGCTATGGCTACACCTTC
CDR3 protein: CASSPSGPRGRSYGYTF

clone size: NA
V gene: TRBV29-1
D gene: NA
J gene: TRBJ1-2
CDR3 DNA: TGCAGCGTTGAAGTGGGCAGCTATGGCTACACCTTC
CDR3 protein: CSVEVGSYGYTF

clone size: NA
V gene: TRBV19
D gene: NA
J gene: TRBJ1-6
CDR3 DNA: TGTGCCAGTCAGGGATCCTATAATTCACCCCTCCACTTT
CDR3 protein: CASQGSYNSPLHF

clone size: NA
V gene: TRBV5-4
D gene: TRBD1
J gene: TRBJ2-7
CDR3 DNA: TGTGCCAGCAGCGACCGGGACAGGGCCTACGAGCAGTACTTC
CDR3 protein: CASSDRDRAYEQYF

clone size: NA
V gene: TRBV6-5
D gene: NA
J gene: TRBJ2-2
CDR3 DNA: TGTGCCAGCAGTTACAGCGTCGCCTACACCGGGGAGCTGTTTTTT
CDR3 protein: CASSYSVAYTGELFF

clone size: NA
V gene: TRBV7-2
D gene: TRBD1
J gene: TRBJ2-5
CDR3 DNA: TGTGCCAGCAGCTTAGGACTACAGGGGGCGGGGGAGACCCAGTACTTC
CDR3 protein: CASSLGLQGAGETQYF